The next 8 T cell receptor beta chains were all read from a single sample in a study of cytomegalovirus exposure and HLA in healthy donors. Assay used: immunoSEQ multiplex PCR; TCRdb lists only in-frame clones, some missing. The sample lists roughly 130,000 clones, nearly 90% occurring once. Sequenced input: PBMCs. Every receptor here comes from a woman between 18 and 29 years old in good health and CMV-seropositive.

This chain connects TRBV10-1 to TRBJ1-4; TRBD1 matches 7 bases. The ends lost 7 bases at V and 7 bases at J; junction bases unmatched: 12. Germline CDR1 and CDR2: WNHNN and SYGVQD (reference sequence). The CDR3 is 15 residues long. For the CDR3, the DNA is TGCGCCAGCACACGACAGGGCATGAGGGGTGAAAAACTGTTTTTT. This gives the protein CASTRQGMRGEKLFF.

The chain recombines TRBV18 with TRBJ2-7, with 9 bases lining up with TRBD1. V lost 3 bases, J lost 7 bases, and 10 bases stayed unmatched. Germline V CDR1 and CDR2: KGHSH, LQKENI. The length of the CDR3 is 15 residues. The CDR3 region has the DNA TGTGCCAGCTCACCTCAGACAGGGGGTCTGCATGAGCAGTACTTC. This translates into CASSPQTGGLHEQYF.

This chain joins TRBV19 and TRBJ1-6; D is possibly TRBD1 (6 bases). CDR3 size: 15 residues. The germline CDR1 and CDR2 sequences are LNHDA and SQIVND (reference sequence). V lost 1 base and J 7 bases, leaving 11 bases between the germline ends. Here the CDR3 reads CASSIGVRGNSPLHF. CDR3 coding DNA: TGTGCCAGTAGTATAGGCGTCAGGGGAAATTCACCCCTCCACTTT.

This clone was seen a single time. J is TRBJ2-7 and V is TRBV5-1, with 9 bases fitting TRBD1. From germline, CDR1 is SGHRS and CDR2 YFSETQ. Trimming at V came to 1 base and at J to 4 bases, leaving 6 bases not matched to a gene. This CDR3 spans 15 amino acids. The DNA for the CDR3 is TGCGCCAGCAGCTTGCGGGGGACAGGGATTTACGAGCAGTACTTC. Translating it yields CASSLRGTGIYEQYF.

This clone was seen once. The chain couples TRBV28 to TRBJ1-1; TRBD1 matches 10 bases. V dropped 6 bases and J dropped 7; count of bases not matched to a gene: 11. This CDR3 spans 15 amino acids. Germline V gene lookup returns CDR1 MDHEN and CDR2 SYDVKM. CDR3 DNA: TGTGCCAGCAGCGCGGGACAGGGGAATACCGGTGAAGCTTTCTTT. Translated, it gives CASSAGQGNTGEAFF.

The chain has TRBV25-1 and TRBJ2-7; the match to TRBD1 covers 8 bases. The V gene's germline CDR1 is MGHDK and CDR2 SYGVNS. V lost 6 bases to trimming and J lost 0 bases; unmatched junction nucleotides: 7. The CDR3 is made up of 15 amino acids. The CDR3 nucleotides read TGTGCCAGCAGATACGGACAGGGCGTCTCCTACGAGCAGTACTTC. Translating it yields CASRYGQGVSYEQYF.

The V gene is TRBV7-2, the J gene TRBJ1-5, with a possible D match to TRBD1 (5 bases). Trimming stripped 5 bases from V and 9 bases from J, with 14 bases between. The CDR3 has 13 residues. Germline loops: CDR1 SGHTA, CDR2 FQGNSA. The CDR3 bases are TGTGCCAGCAGCAGGGGCCAGGCCCTGCCCCAGCATTTT. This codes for CASSRGQALPQHF. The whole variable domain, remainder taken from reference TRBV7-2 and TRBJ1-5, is GAGVSQSPSNKVTEKGKDVELRCDPISGHTALYWYRQSLGQGLEFLIYFQGNSAPDKSGLPSDRFSAERTGGSVSTLTIQRTQQEDSAVYLCASSRGQALPQHFGDGTRLSIL.

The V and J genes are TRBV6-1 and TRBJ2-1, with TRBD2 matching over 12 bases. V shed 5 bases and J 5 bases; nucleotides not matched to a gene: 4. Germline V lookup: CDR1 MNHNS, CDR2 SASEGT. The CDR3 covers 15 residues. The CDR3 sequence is CASSPGLAGHNEQFF. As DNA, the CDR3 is TGTGCCAGCAGTCCCGGACTAGCGGGGCACAATGAGCAGTTCTTC.